This T cell receptor (beta chain) came from a study of T cells in localized non-small cell lung cancer. Turning to this clone: The antigen is undetermined.

Trimming took off 2 bases at V and 6 bases at J, with 6 bases between the two ends. This CDR3 region has 12 residues. CDR1 and CDR2 from the germline V gene are SEHNR and FQNEAQ (reference sequence). The study's findings and limits: Of the top 100 tumor clones, median roughly 53 were in adjacent lung, around 28 among its top 100.

Produced via immunoSEQ multiplex PCR; TCRdb's table is partial and in-frame only. The sample records roughly 72,000 clones, 80% to 90% being singletons. The sequence was obtained from a male donor aged 60 or over with stage III squamous cell lung carcinoma. The source was peripheral blood, collected before any cancer treatment. The chain uses TRBV7-9 and TRBJ2-3; D gene ambiguous. CDR3 loop: CASSLSGDTQYF. The CDR3 bases are TGTGCCAGCAGCTTATCCGGGGATACGCAGTATTTT.